This TCR beta chain was profiled in a study of spatial heterogeneity in lung cancer (dated by TCRdb to the late 2010s). At the level of the whole study: Beta-chain transcripts were consistently detected in greater numbers than alpha-chain transcripts, which likely reflected higher beta-chain transcript abundance. TCR alpha and beta repertoires were quantitatively compared across multiple tumor regions, matched nontumor lung and blood in non-small cell lung cancer. Both alpha and beta chains were TCR-sequenced in samples taken at surgery, namely 220 tumor regions, around 64 matched nontumor lung samples and around 53 PBMC samples. TCR repertoire features were related to nonsynonymous mutation counts determined by whole-exome sequencing of tumor tissue. In the raw uncorrected reads, each unique combination of TCR and UMI appeared more than ten times on average. The paper as a whole reports these results and caveats: Confirming at a functional level the hypothesis that regional TCRs recognize regional mutations was considered to require additional single-cell paired TCR alpha and beta sequencing. Ubiquitous expanded tumor TCRs showed up in blood more often at tumor resection than at routine follow-up.

Interpreted using the paper, the time point label stands for: sample taken at primary tumor resection. Samples were obtained from approximately 72 patients with early-stage, untreated non-small cell lung cancer from the lung TRACERx cohort. For TCR sequencing, whole RNA was extracted from tumor and nontumor lung tissue, or from cryopreserved PBMC samples, and no cell sorting was done. Patients were selected for TCR sequencing only if sufficient RNA was available from at least two tumor regions. The protocol used for the library was 5' RACE. The sequencer listed for this sample is NextSeq 500. To allow correction of PCR and sequencing errors, the TCR library protocol tagged every TCR cDNA molecule with a unique molecular identifier. On the study's bioinformatics: Decombinator tools were used for TCR identification, UMI-based error correction and CDR3 extraction. TCRs above a frequency of 2 per 1,000, corresponding to the top 1% of the tumor frequency distribution, were defined as expanded. Rényi diversity was computed with the R vegan package after subsampling each repertoire 100 times to 5,000 TCRs. CDR3 similarity networks were built from amino acid triplet string-kernel similarity, with CDR3s being connected when pairwise similarity was above 0.82. TCRdb redid the processing of the public reads, applying fastp at Q25 and MiXCR, and retained in-frame beta chains. CDR3 protein sequences are deduplicated, and each keeps its most common genes and DNA. TCRdb's processing, not the authors' own work, is the source of the V and J calls. This sample lists 40,000 to 45,000 distinct CDR3 sequences; roughly an eighth were detected once. The ten most abundant clones make up around 54% of the sample.

This clonotype was observed a handful of times. This clone's antigen is unknown. It has no much larger one-base neighbor in the sample; base qualities were not kept. The CDR3 numbers 13 residues from cysteine through phenylalanine. The only DNA kept is the CDR3, 39 bases in frame from the first base. According to the germline V gene, CDR1 reads ENHRY and CDR2 reads SYGVKD. At the junction V is shortened by 3 bases and J by 3 bases, with 6 bases in between. This TCR was sampled from a male donor with early-stage non-small cell lung cancer. The sequenced sample was PBMCs, obtained at surgery. The chain is assembled from TRBV10-3 and TRBJ1-5; no D gene is confidently identified. At the DNA level, the sequence is TGTGCCATCAGTGAAGGCAACAATCAGCCCCAGCATTTT. Its product reads: CAISEGNNQPQHF.